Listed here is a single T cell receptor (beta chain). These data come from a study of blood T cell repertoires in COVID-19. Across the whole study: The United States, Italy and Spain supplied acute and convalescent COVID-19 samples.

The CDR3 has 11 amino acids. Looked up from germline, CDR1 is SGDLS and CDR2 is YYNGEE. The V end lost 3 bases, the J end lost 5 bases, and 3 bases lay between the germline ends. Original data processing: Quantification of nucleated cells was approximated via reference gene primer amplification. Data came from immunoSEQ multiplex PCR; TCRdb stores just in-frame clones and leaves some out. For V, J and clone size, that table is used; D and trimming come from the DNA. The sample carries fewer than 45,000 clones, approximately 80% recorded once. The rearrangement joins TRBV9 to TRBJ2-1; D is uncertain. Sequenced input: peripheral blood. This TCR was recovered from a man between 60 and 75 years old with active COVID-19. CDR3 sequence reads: CASSADNEQFF. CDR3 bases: TGTGCCAGCAGCGCCGACAATGAGCAGTTCTTC.